One T cell receptor beta chain is described in this entry. The entry originates in a study of response to subunit inactivated influenza vaccine. TCRdb used MiXCR to reprocess the RT-PCR reads, holding one entry per CDR3 protein. The table records a few hundred thousand distinct CDR3 sequences, about 11% of them present only once. From germline, CDR1 is KGHDR and CDR2 SFDVKD. The V gene end was trimmed by 3 bases and the J gene end by 5 bases; junction bases not matched to a gene: 6. The CDR3 extends over 15 amino acids. These data were also filed under a second study, of T cells expressing NK-cell markers. That report notes: Synthesis of TCR beta cDNA relied on 5'RACE template switching carrying UMIs. According to the study, TCR beta repertoires originated from sorted CD3+CD56+NKG2C+, CD3+CD56+NKG2C- and CD3+CD56-NKG2C+ T cells. There were seven HCMV-seropositive donors and one seronegative donor among the eight sequenced. As a fraction of CD8+ T cells, dominant NKG2C+ clonotypes reached about 1.0-7.5% in six donors. Specificity for HCMV among expanded NKG2C+ T cell clones was not established.

The receptor was derived from a man in his forties or fifties who received an inactivated influenza vaccine. The V and J genes are TRBV24-1 and TRBJ2-3, with 8 bases aligning to TRBD2. The source material was PBMCs from blood, sampled on the day of vaccination. The CDR3 reads CATSDPGGREDTQYF. The CDR3 DNA follows: TGTGCCACCAGTGATCCGGGAGGGCGGGAAGATACGCAGTATTTT.